The 13 T cell receptor beta chains in this list originate from one sample, sequenced in a study of cytomegalovirus exposure and HLA in healthy donors. In the PCR, 60 Vbeta and 13 Jbeta primers were used. Libraries were prepared by immunoSEQ multiplex PCR; TCRdb keeps only in-frame clonotypes and omits some of them. The table includes around 110,000 clones, more than 60% detected once. Sequencing input: PBMCs. The receptors were sampled from a man between 18 and 29 years old in good health and CMV-seronegative.

V and J are TRBV28 and TRBJ2-3; weak D call: TRBD1 (5 bases). V lost 7 bases, J lost 5 bases, and 13 bases lay in between. The CDR3 runs to 13 residues. Germline V gene sequence: CDR1 MDHEN, CDR2 SYDVKM. The CDR3 DNA is TGTGCCAGCACCCCCACAGGACGAGATACGCAGTATTTT. This codes for CASTPTGRDTQYF.

The gene calls are TRBV6-4 and TRBJ2-2; tentative D call: TRBD2 (6 bases). Germline V gives CDR1 MRHNA, CDR2 SNTAGT. The V and J ends lost 2 bases and 2 bases respectively, with 6 bases between them. CDR3 length: 14 residues. CDR3 coding DNA: TGTGCCAGCAGTGACGGGACTAACACCGGGGAGCTGTTTTTT. This codes for CASSDGTNTGELFF.

This clone was seen a single time. The chain is built from TRBV6-1 and TRBJ2-7; 7 nucleotides match TRBD1. The CDR3 has 14 residues. With 4 bases clipped from V and 2 bases from J, the junction kept 5 bases outside the gene matches. Germline CDR1 reads MNHNS; CDR2 reads SASEGT. CDR3 in amino acids: CASSVGTDTYEQYF. The DNA for the CDR3 is TGTGCCAGCAGTGTCGGGACAGACACCTACGAGCAGTACTTC.

The chain recombines TRBV5-6 with TRBJ1-2, with 7 bases fitting TRBD1. The CDR3 runs to 15 residues. CDR1 SGHDT and CDR2 YYEEEE come from the germline V gene. The J segment lost 5 bases and the V segment lost 6 bases, leaving 13 bases of the junction unmatched. The CDR3 loop is CASTPSPGTAYGYTF. The CDR3 DNA sequence: TGTGCCAGCACCCCTAGCCCGGGGACAGCATATGGCTACACCTTC.

This chain joins TRBV9 and TRBJ1-4; TRBD1 might be the D (5 bases). Germline V gene lookup returns CDR1 SGDLS and CDR2 YYNGEE. The CDR3 has 14 amino acids. V was clipped by 1 base and J by 6 bases, with 10 bases between them. The CDR3 reads CASSVSTGYEKLFF. The DNA of the CDR3 is TGTGCCAGCAGCGTAAGCACAGGATATGAAAAACTGTTTTTT.

The rearrangement uses TRBV25-1 and TRBJ1-1, with 7 bases lining up with TRBD1. Germline V gene sequence: CDR1 MGHDK, CDR2 SYGVNS. CDR3 length equals 14 residues. V shed 4 bases, J shed 3 bases, and the junction held 5 bases outside the gene matches. The CDR3 DNA is TGTGCCAGCAGTGGCTGGGGACAGTACACTGAAGCTTTCTTT. It specifies CASSGWGQYTEAFF.

The V gene is TRBV28, the J gene TRBJ2-1; 7 bases match TRBD1. V was clipped by 6 bases and J by 7 bases; unmatched bases: 6. This CDR3 has 13 amino acids. In germline, CDR1 is MDHEN, CDR2 SYDVKM. This CDR3 is CASSTGTVNEQFF. CDR3 DNA: TGTGCCAGCAGCACCGGGACAGTTAATGAGCAGTTCTTC. The variable domain in full, completed from reference TRBV28 and TRBJ2-1, reads DVKVTQSSRYLVKRTGEKVFLECVQDMDHENMFWYRQDPGLGLRLIYFSYDVKMKEKGDIPEGYSVSREKKERFSLILESASTNQTSMYLCASSTGTVNEQFFGPGTRLTVL.

This clone was counted once. Since no conserved phenylalanine or tryptophan closes the CDR3, a read error is the likely cause. The DNA is left out, because the CDR3 cannot be placed on it with certainty; the CDR3 is given as TCRdb lists it. The rearrangement joins TRBV28 to TRBJ2-7; the listed D gene, TRBD1, was not tested against the DNA. Looked up from germline, CDR1 is MDHEN and CDR2 is SYDVKM. The CDR3 is 12 amino acids long, termini counted. CDR3 residues: CASSLGSLSYEM.

V is TRBV11-3 and J is TRBJ2-7; 7 nucleotides line up with TRBD1. V lost 1 base, J lost 0 bases, and 0 bases stayed unmatched. Germline lookup yields CDR1 SGHNT and CDR2 YENEEA. The CDR3 has 14 residues. The CDR3 here is CASSLGDSSYEQYF. The CDR3 nucleotides are TGTGCCAGCAGCTTAGGGGACAGCTCCTACGAGCAGTACTTC.

This sequence joins TRBV28 and TRBJ1-1, with a possible D match to TRBD1 (6 bases). The CDR3 covers 14 residues. Germline loops: CDR1 MDHEN, CDR2 SYDVKM. The germline V and J ends were trimmed by 2 bases and 4 bases, with 11 bases remaining between them. CDR3 loop: CASSLGGLSTEAFF. CDR3 bases: TGTGCCAGCAGTTTAGGGGGCTTGAGCACTGAAGCTTTCTTT.

The chain carries TRBV19 and TRBJ2-1; possible D gene TRBD2, 6 bases. CDR1 and CDR2 from the germline V gene are LNHDA and SQIVND (reference sequence). V was cut by 3 bases and J by 2 bases, with 14 bases left in between. CDR3 length: 16 amino acids. For the CDR3, the DNA is TGTGCCAGTAGTATTCACGCGGGGAGCCCCTACAATGAGCAGTTCTTC. This sequence encodes CASSIHAGSPYNEQFF.

This chain connects TRBV19 to TRBJ1-5; D call uncertain. Trimming cost V 5 bases and J 1 base, with 12 bases left between them. The CDR3 covers 15 residues. Germline-derived CDR1 and CDR2 are LNHDA and SQIVND (reference sequence). CDR3 bases: TGTGCCAGTAGTGTGGTGGCGGGGAGCAATCAGCCCCAGCATTTT. Its translation: CASSVVAGSNQPQHF.

Remarks on this clone: The same CDR3 arises from other DNA sequences in this sample as well. The V and J genes are TRBV29-1 and TRBJ1-2; tentatively, D is TRBD1 (5 bases). V dropped 6 bases and J dropped 4 bases, with 9 bases sitting between them. The germline gives CDR1 SQVTM, CDR2 ANQGSEA. The CDR3 is 11 residues long. The CDR3: CSVGGSYGYTF. The CDR3 nucleotides read TGCAGCGTCGGGGGAAGCTATGGCTACACCTTC.